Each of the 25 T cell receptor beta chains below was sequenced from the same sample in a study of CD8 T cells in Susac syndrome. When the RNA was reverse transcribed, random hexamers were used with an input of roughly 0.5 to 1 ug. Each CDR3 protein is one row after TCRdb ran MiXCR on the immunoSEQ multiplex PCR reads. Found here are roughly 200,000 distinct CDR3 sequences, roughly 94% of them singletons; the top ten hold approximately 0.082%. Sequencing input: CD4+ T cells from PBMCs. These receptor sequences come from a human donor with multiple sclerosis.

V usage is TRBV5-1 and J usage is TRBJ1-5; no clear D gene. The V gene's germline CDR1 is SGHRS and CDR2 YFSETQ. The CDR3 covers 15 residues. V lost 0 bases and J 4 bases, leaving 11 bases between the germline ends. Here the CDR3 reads CASSLEGVGNQPQHF. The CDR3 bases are TGCGCCAGCAGCTTGGAGGGAGTGGGGAATCAGCCCCAGCATTTT.

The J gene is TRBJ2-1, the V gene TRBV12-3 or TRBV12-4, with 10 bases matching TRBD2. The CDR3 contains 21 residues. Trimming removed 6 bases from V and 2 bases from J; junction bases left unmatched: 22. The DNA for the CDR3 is TGTGCCAGCAGCTCCCCTGGGGAGCGGGGGGGCCTTTTTCTGGCCTACAATGAGCAGTTCTTC. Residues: CASSSPGERGGLFLAYNEQFF.

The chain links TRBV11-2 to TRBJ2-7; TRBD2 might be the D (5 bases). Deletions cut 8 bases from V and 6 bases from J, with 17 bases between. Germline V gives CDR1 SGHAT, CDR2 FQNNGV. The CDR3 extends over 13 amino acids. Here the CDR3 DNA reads TGTGCCAGCGGACTTAGGCGGGCGAGCGAGCAGTACTTC. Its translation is CASGLRRASEQYF.

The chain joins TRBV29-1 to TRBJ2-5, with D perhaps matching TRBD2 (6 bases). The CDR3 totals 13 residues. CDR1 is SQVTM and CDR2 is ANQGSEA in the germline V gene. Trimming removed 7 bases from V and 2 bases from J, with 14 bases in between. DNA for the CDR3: TGCAGCGGGGGGTCGAGCGGGCAAGAGACCCAGTACTTC. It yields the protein CSGGSSGQETQYF.

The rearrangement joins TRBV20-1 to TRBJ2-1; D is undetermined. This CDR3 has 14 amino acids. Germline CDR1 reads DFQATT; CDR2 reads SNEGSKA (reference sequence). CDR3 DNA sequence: TGCAGCATGATAAGGTTGGTCGGCACCAATGAGCAGTTCTTC. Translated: CSMIRLVGTNEQFF.

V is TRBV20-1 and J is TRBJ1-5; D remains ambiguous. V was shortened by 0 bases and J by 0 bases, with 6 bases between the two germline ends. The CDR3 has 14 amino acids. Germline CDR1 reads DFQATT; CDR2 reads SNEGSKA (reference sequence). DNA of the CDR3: TGCAGTGCTAGAGAAGACACTAGCAATCAGCCCCAGCATTTT. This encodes CSAREDTSNQPQHF.

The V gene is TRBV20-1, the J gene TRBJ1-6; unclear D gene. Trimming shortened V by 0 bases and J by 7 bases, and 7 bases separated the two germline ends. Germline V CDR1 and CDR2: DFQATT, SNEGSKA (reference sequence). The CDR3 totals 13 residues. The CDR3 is CSARDTANSPLHF. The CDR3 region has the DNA TGCAGTGCTAGAGATACAGCAAATTCACCCCTCCACTTT.

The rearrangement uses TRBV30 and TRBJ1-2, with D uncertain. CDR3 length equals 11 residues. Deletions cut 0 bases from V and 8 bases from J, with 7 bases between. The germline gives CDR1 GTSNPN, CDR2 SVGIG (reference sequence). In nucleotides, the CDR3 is TGTGCCTGGAGTGTAGGTAGCGGCTACACCTTC. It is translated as CAWSVGSGYTF.

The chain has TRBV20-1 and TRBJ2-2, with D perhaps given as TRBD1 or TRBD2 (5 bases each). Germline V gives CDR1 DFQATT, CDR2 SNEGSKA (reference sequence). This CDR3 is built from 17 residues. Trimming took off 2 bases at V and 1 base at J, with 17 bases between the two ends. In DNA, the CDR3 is TGCAGTGCTAGATCATACCGAGGGGATGTGAACACCGGGGAGCTGTTTTTT. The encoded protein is CSARSYRGDVNTGELFF.

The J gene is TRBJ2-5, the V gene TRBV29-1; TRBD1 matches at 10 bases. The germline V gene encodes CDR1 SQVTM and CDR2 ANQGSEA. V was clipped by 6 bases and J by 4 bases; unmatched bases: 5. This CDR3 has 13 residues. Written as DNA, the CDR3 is TGCAGCGTCTTGGGGGACAGGGGAGAGACCCAGTACTTC. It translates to CSVLGDRGETQYF.

CDR3 sequence (DNA): TGCAGTGCTAGAGTCCGGGGGGCGGACAGGGTCGAGCAGTACTTC. As protein: CSARVRGADRVEQYF. V is TRBV20-1 and J is TRBJ2-7; D might be TRBD1 (8 bases). The CDR3 is made up of 15 amino acids. Germline V CDR1 and CDR2: DFQATT, SNEGSKA (reference sequence). V lost 1 base, J lost 6 bases, and 19 bases lay in between.

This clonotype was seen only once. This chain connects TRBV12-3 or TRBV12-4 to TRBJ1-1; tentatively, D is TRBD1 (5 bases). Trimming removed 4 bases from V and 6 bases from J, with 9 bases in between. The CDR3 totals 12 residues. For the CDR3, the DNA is TGTGCCAGCAGTTCGACAGCTTCTGAAGCTTTCTTT. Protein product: CASSSTASEAFF.

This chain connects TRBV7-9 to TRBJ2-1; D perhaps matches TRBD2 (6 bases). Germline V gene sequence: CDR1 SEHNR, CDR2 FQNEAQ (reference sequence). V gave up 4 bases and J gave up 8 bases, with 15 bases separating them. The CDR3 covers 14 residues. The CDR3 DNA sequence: TGTGCCAGCAGCTCGACCGGGGGATTTGATGAGCAGTTCTTC. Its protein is CASSSTGGFDEQFF.

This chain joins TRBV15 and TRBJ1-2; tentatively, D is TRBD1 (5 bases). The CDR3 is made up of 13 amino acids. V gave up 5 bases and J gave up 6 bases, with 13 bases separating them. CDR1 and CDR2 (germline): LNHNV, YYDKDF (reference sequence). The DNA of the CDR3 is TGTGCCACCAGCGGTTCAGGGTGGGATGGCTACACCTTC. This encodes CATSGSGWDGYTF.

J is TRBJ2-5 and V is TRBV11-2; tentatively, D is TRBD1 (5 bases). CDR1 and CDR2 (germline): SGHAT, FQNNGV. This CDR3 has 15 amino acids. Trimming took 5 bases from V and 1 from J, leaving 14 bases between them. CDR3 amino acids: CASSLRGTGQETQYF. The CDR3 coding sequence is TGTGCCAGCAGCCTAAGGGGAACAGGCCAAGAGACCCAGTACTTC. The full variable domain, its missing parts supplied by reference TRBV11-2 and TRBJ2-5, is EAGVAQSPRYKIIEKRQSVAFWCNPISGHATLYWYQQILGQGPKLLIQFQNNGVVDDSQLPKDRFSAERLKGVDSTLKIQPAKLEDSAVYLCASSLRGTGQETQYFGPGTRLLVL.

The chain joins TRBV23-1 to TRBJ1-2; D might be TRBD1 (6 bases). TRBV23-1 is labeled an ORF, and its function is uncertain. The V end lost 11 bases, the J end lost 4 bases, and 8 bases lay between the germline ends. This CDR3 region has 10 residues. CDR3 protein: CAGGPYGYTF. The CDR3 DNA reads TGCGCCGGGGGGCCCTATGGCTACACCTTC.

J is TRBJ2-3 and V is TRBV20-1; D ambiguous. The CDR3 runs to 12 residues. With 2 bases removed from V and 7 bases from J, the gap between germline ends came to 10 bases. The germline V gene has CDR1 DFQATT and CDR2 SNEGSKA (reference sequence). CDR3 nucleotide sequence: TGCAGTGCTAGAATAGACGAGCATACGCAGTATTTT. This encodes CSARIDEHTQYF.

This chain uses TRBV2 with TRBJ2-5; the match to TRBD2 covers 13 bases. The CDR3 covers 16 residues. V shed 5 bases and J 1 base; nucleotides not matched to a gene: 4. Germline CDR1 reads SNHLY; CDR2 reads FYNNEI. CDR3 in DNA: TGTGCCAGCAGTCCCGGGACTAGCGGGGCCCAAGAGACCCAGTACTTC. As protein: CASSPGTSGAQETQYF.

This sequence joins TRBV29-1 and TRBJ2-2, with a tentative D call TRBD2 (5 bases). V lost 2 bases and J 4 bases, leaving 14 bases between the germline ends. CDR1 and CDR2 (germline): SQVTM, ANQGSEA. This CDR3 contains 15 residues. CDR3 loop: CSVELGDKPTGELFF. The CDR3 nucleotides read TGCAGCGTTGAATTGGGAGACAAACCCACCGGGGAGCTGTTTTTT.

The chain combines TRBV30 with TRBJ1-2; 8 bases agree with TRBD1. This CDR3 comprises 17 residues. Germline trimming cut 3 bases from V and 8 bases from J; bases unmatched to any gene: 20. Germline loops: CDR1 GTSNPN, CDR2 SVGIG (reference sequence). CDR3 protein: CAWSVGGVRDRSLGYTF. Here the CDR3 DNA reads TGTGCCTGGAGCGTAGGTGGGGTAAGGGACAGGAGCCTCGGCTACACCTTC. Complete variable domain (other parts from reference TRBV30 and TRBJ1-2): SQTIHQWPATLVQPVGSPLSLECTVEGTSNPNLYWYRQAAGRGLQLLFYSVGIGQISSEVPQNLSASRPQDRQFILSSKKLLLSDSGFYLCAWSVGGVRDRSLGYTFGSGTRLTVV.

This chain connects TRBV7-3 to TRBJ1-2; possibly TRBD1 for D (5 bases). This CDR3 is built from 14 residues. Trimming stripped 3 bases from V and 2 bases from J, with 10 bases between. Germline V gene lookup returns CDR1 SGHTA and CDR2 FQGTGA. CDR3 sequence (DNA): TGTGCCAGCAGCTTTGGGGACGGAAACTATGGCTACACCTTC. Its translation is CASSFGDGNYGYTF.

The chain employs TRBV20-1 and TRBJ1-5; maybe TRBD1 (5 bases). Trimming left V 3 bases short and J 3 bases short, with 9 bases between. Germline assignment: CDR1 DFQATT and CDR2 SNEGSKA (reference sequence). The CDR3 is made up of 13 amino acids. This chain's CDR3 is CSARTAFNQPQHF. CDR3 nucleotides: TGCAGTGCTAGGACAGCCTTCAATCAGCCCCAGCATTTT.

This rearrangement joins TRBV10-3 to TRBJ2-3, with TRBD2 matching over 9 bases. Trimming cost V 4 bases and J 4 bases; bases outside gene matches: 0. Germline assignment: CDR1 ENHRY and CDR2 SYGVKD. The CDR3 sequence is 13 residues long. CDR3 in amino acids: CAISASGADTQYF. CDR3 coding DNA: TGTGCCATCAGTGCTAGCGGGGCAGATACGCAGTATTTT.

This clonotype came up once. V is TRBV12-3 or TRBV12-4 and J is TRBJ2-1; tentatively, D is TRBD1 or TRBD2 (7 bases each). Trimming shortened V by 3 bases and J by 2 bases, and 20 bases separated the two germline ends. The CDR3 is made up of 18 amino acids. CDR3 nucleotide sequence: TGTGCCAGCAGTTTGGGAGGGGGCTTCCGCGGAACCTACAATGAGCAGTTCTTC. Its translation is CASSLGGGFRGTYNEQFF.

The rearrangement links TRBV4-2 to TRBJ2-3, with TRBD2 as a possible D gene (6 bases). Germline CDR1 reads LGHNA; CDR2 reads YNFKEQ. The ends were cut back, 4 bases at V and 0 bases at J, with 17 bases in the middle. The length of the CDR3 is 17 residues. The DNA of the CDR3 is TGTGCCAGCAGCCCGACCGCGGGGCGAGGTAGCACAGATACGCAGTATTTT. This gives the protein CASSPTAGRGSTDTQYF.